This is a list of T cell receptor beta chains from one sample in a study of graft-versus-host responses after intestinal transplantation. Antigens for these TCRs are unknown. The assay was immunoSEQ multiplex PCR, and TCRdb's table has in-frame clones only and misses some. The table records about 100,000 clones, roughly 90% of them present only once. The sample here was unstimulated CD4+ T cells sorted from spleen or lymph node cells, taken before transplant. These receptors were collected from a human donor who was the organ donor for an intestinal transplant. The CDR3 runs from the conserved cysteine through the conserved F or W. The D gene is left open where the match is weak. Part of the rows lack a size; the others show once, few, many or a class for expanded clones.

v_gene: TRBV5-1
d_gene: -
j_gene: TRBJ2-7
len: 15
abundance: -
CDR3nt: TGCGCCAGCAGCTTCGCAGTGGGCACCCTCTACGAGCAGTACTTC
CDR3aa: CASSFAVGTLYEQYF

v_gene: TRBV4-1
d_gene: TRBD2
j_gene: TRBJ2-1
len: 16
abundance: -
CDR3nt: TGCGCCAGTCACACCATAGGGGCGGGGGTCTCCAATGAGCAGTTCTTC
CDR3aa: CASHTIGAGVSNEQFF

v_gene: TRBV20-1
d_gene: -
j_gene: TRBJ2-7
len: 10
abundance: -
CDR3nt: TGCAGTGCTAGGAACTACGAGCAGTACTTC
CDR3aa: CSARNYEQYF

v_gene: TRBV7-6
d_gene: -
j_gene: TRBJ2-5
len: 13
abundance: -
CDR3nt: TGTGCCAGCAGCTTATCAGGTCGAGAGACCCAGTACTTC
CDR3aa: CASSLSGRETQYF

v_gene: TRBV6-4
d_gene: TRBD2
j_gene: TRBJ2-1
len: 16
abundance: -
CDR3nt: TGTGCCAGCAGTGCGTTTGGGTGGAGCGGGGCCAATGAGCAGTTCTTC
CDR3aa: CASSAFGWSGANEQFF

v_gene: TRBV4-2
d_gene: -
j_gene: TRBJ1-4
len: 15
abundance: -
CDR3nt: TGTGCCAGCAGCCAAGTTGAGGCCGGGCGAGAAAAACTGTTTTTT
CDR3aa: CASSQVEAGREKLFF

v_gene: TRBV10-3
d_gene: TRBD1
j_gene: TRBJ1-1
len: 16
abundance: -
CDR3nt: TGTGCCATCAGTATCCGACAGGGGAGGGGTGGCACTGAAGCTTTCTTT
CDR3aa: CAISIRQGRGGTEAFF

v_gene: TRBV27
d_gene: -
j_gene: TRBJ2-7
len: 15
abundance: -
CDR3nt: TGTGCCAGCAGTTTACCGAGAGACCTGACCTACGAGCAGTACTTC
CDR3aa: CASSLPRDLTYEQYF

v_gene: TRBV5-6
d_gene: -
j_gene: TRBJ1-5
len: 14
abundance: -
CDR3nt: TGTGCCAGCAGCTTAATTGGGGTAGCTCAGCCCCAGCATTTT
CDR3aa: CASSLIGVAQPQHF

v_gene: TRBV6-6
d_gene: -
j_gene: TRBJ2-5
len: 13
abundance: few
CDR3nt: TGTGCCAGCAGCCTAGGGGGTGGTGAGACCCAGTACTTC
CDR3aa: CASSLGGGETQYF

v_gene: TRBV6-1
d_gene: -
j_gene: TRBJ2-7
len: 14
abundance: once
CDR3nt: TGTGCCAGCAAGAAACAGGGGGAGGGCTACGAGCAGTACTTC
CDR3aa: CASKKQGEGYEQYF

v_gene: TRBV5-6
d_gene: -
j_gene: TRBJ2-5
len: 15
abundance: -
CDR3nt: TGTGCCAGCAGCTTGCAGGGGGGGTTCCAAGAGACCCAGTACTTC
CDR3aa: CASSLQGGFQETQYF

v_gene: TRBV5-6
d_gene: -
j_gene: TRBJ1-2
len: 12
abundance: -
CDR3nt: TGTGCCAGCAGCTTGGCCCACTATGGCTACACCTTC
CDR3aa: CASSLAHYGYTF

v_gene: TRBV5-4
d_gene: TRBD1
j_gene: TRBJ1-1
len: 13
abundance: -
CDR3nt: TGTACCAGCAGCTTGGCCTGGCAGGGGGGAGCTTTCTTT
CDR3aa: CTSSLAWQGGAFF

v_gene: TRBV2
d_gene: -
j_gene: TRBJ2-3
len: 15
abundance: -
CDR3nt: TGTGCCAGCAGTGTCCGGGCGGGGAACACAGATACGCAGTATTTT
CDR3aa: CASSVRAGNTDTQYF

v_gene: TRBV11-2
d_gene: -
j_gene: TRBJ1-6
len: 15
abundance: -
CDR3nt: TGTGCCAGCAGCTTAGTAGCTCAAGATGGTTCACCCCTCCACTTT
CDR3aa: CASSLVAQDGSPLHF

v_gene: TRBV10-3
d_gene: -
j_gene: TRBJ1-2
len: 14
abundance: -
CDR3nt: TGTGCCATCGGAAACTCAGGGGATTACTATGGCTACACCTTC
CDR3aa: CAIGNSGDYYGYTF

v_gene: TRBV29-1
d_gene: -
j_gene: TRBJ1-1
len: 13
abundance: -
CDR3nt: TGCAGCGTTGACAGGCAAATGAACACTGAAGCTTTCTTT
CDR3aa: CSVDRQMNTEAFF

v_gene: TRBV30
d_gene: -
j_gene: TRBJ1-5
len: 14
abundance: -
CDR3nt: TGTGCCTGGAGCCTGGGAGAGCCGGGGCAGCCCCAGCATTTT
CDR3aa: CAWSLGEPGQPQHF

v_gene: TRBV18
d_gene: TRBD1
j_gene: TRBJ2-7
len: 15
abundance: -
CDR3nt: TGTGCCAGCTCACCAACATCCGGGACAGGGGTCGAGCAGTACTTC
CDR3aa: CASSPTSGTGVEQYF

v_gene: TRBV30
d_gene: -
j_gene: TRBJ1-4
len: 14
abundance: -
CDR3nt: TGTGCCTTCGGGAAGGACGGGACTAATGAAAAACTGTTTTTT
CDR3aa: CAFGKDGTNEKLFF

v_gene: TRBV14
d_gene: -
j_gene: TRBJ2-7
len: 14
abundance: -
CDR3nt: TGTGCCAGCAGCCAAGCGTTGGGGGCGGGCGAGCAGTACTTC
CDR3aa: CASSQALGAGEQYF

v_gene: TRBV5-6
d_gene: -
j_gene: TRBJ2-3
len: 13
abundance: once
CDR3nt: TGTGCCAGCAGCCCCATAGACACAGATACGCAGTATTTT
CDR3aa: CASSPIDTDTQYF

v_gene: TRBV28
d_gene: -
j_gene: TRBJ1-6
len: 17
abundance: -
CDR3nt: TGTGCCAGCAGTTTCCAACAGGGCAGCTCCTATAATTCACCCCTCCACTTT
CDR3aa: CASSFQQGSSYNSPLHF

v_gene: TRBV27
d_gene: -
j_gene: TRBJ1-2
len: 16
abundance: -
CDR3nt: TGTGCCAGCAGTTCAAATTTTGGGGGGGGAAGCTATGGCTACACCTTC
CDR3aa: CASSSNFGGGSYGYTF

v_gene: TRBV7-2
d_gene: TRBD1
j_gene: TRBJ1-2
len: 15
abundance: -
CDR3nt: TGTGCCAGCAGCTTAGCGGGGACAGGCTCGTATGGCTACACCTTC
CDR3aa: CASSLAGTGSYGYTF